The 3 T cell receptor beta chains in this list originate from one sample, sequenced in a study of T cell clonality in common variable immunodeficiency. Whole-study results and caveats: Common variable immunodeficiency TCR beta sequences reportedly had fewer deletions and N-nucleotide insertions.

Antigens of these TCRs are unknown. Method: immunoSEQ multiplex PCR; TCRdb's copy keeps in-frame clones and lacks some. This sample has some 15,000 clones, each found more than once. The sequencing sample was made of peripheral blood mononuclear cells. These receptor sequences come from a human donor with common variable immunodeficiency.

This clone was found a few times. The covered CDR3 bases are TGTGCCAGCGCAGGGCAGCCGTACAATGAG. Protein sequence: CASAGQPYNE. The CDR3 reads in full as CASAGQPYNEQFF. The chain is built from TRBV7-3 and TRBJ2-1, with D possibly being TRBD1 (5 bases). Read coverage stops 3 residues before the CDR3 terminus; the germline J gene supplies the remainder. Trimming shortened V by 8 bases and J by 4 bases, and 12 bases separated the two germline ends. The CDR3 loop spans 13 amino acids. Germline CDR1 and CDR2: SGHTA and FQGTGA.

This clone was counted between two and nine times. Coverage ceases 3 residues before the CDR3 finishes, and the germline J gene fills in the end. The chain uses TRBV7-9 and TRBJ2-1, with 12 bases aligning to TRBD2. This CDR3 spans 15 amino acids. Germline V gives CDR1 SEHNR, CDR2 FQNEAQ (reference sequence). With V trimmed by 2 bases and J by 5 bases, 1 base remained unmatched. This CDR3 is CASSLRLAGDNEQFF. CDR3 DNA, as far as it was read: TGTGCCAGCAGCTTACGACTAGCGGGAGACAATGAG.

As concerns this clone: The CDR3 end lies 3 residues beyond the end of the read and is filled in from the germline J gene. The rearrangement links TRBV7-2 to TRBJ1-5; D gene ambiguous. Looked up from germline, CDR1 is SGHTA and CDR2 is FQGNSA. Trimming removed 1 base from V and 0 bases from J, with 4 bases in between. The CDR3 sequence is 14 residues long. The CDR3 here is CASSLVSSNQPQHF. CDR3 DNA (partial): TGTGCCAGCAGCTTAGTTAGTAGCAATCAGCCC.